This TCR beta chain derives from a study of T cell changes during pregnancy in multiple sclerosis. TCRdb's table, derived via immunoSEQ multiplex PCR, lists solely in-frame clones and lacks some. Found here are 75,000 to 100,000 clones, around 90% of them singletons; the top ten hold approximately 2%. Trimming cost V 5 bases and J 4 bases, with 21 bases left between them. Looked up from germline, CDR1 is LNHDA and CDR2 is SQIVND (reference sequence). CDR3 size: 17 residues. This receptor was taken from a female donor in good health, enrolled as a control in a pregnancy study. Sequences were derived from peripheral blood, sampled after pregnancy. The chain links TRBV19 to TRBJ1-5, with a tentative D call TRBD1 (6 bases). The CDR3 loop reads CASSLARGITKNQPQHF. The CDR3 DNA sequence: TGTGCCAGTAGTCTGGCCAGGGGCATTACGAAAAATCAGCCCCAGCATTTT.